This record concerns one T cell receptor (beta chain) sequence. The antigen is unknown. These data come from a study of cytomegalovirus exposure and HLA in healthy donors. Broader study findings: Some TCR beta chains (roughly 150 of them) were listed as cytomegalovirus-associated. A later analysis by the authors found several of the most significant clusters apparently linked to common viral pathogens.

This CDR3 is 15 amino acids long. Germline V gives CDR1 SNHLY, CDR2 FYNNEI. Trimming stripped 0 bases from V and 2 bases from J, with 10 bases between. The PCR was carried out with 60 Vbeta primers and 13 Jbeta primers. Assay used: immunoSEQ multiplex PCR; TCRdb lists only in-frame clones, some missing. The sample records 70,000 to 95,000 clones, around 81% being singletons. Sequencing was done on a sample of PBMCs. This clonotype was sampled from a man between 18 and 29 years old in good health and CMV-seronegative. J is TRBJ1-2 and V is TRBV2; no firm D call. The CDR3 is CASSEAGRGNYGYTF. CDR3 bases: TGTGCCAGCAGTGAAGCGGGTAGAGGGAACTATGGCTACACCTTC. The complete variable domain, with remaining parts taken from reference TRBV2 and TRBJ1-2, reads EPEVTQTPSHQVTQMGQEVILRCVPISNHLYFYWYRQILGQKVEFLVSFYNNEISEKSEIFDDQFSVERPDGSNFTLKIRSTKLEDSAMYFCASSEAGRGNYGYTFGSGTRLTVV.